A single sample is the source of the 32 T cell receptor beta chains below, sequenced in a study of T cells in localized non-small cell lung cancer. Using immunoSEQ multiplex PCR, the repertoire was profiled, and TCRdb retains in-frame clones only, with some absent. The sample includes tens of thousands of clones, approximately 86% of them seen just once. The source material was PBMCs, sampled before any cancer treatment. The receptor set was obtained from a female donor with stage II lung adenocarcinoma.

The rearrangement links TRBV30 to TRBJ1-5; no clear D gene. Trimming stripped 5 bases from V and 0 bases from J, with 8 bases between. Per the germline V gene, CDR1 is GTSNPN and CDR2 is SVGIG (reference sequence). CDR3 length equals 13 residues. The CDR3 loop reads CAWAESSNQPQHF. DNA for the CDR3: TGTGCCTGGGCAGAGAGTAGCAATCAGCCCCAGCATTTT.

The chain has TRBV28 and TRBJ2-7; a possible D gene is TRBD1 (5 bases). The length of the CDR3 is 14 residues. Trimming took 4 bases from V and 2 from J, leaving 12 bases between them. The germline gives CDR1 MDHEN, CDR2 SYDVKM. The CDR3 sequence: CASSYQGIPYEQYF. DNA of the CDR3: TGTGCCAGCAGTTACCAGGGTATCCCCTACGAGCAGTACTTC.

This chain links TRBV2 with TRBJ1-4; 7 bases match TRBD1. The CDR3 length is 14 residues. The germline gives CDR1 SNHLY, CDR2 FYNNEI. V dropped 6 bases and J dropped 8; count of bases not matched to a gene: 9. Written as DNA, the CDR3 is TGTGCCAGCAGCCAGACAGGGTGGGAGGAAAAACTGTTTTTT. It translates to CASSQTGWEEKLFF.

The chain links TRBV6-5 to TRBJ2-1; D uncertain. This CDR3 is 13 amino acids long. The germline V and J ends were trimmed by 10 bases and 0 bases, with 10 bases remaining between them. Germline V gives CDR1 MNHEY, CDR2 SVGAGI. CDR3 loop: CATRAPSYNEQFF. CDR3 nucleotide sequence: TGTGCCACCCGGGCTCCCTCCTACAATGAGCAGTTCTTC.

In its sample, this clone was seen a few times. V gene TRBV5-4 combines with J gene TRBJ2-2; 9 nucleotides match TRBD2. V dropped 4 bases and J dropped 0; count of bases not matched to a gene: 1. Germline loops: CDR1 SGHNT, CDR2 YYREEE (reference sequence). The CDR3 consists of 15 residues. The DNA for the CDR3 is TGTGCCAGCAGCCGCGGGGGGGCGAACACCGGGGAGCTGTTTTTT. Translated: CASSRGGANTGELFF.

This rearrangement joins TRBV5-1 to TRBJ1-1; 8 positions agree with TRBD1. There are 16 residues in the CDR3. CDR1 and CDR2 from the germline V gene are SGHRS and YFSETQ. V shed 4 bases, J shed 0 bases, and the junction held 8 bases outside the gene matches. The CDR3 DNA sequence: TGCGCCAGCAGCCCCCAGGGCAGGGGGCTGAACACTGAAGCTTTCTTT. Its protein product is CASSPQGRGLNTEAFF.

As to this clone: The sample has other DNA sequences that encode this CDR3 too. The rearrangement joins TRBV19 to TRBJ1-1, with no clear D. Germline CDR1 reads LNHDA; CDR2 reads SQIVND (reference sequence). The CDR3 is made up of 14 amino acids. Trimming cost V 3 bases and J 1 base, with 9 bases left between them. CDR3 bases: TGTGCCAGTAGTATCACCGGTCGGAACACTGAAGCTTTCTTT. This codes for CASSITGRNTEAFF.

The V gene is TRBV5-5, the J gene TRBJ1-2, with TRBD1 identical over 7 bases. The CDR3 totals 14 residues. Germline V gene data show CDR1 as SGHKS and CDR2 as YYEKEE (reference sequence). Trimming took 3 bases from V and 4 from J; bases not matched to a gene: 6. CDR3 amino acids: CASSSGQTPYGYTF. The CDR3 DNA reads as TGTGCCAGCAGCTCGGGACAGACTCCCTATGGCTACACCTTC.

The chain has TRBV6-7 and TRBJ1-3, with D possibly TRBD1 on 6 matching bases. TRBV6-7 is sorted into the ORF group, with uncertain function. The V end was cut by 5 bases, the J end by 0 bases, with 23 bases between. The CDR3 is 19 amino acids. For the CDR3, the DNA is TGTGCCAGCAGTCAAGGGGGGACTACCACTCCTTTCTCTGGAAACACCATATATTTT. It specifies CASSQGGTTTPFSGNTIYF.

The V and J genes are TRBV25-1 and TRBJ1-3; 7 bases match TRBD1. The CDR3 covers 14 residues. Trimming took 4 bases from V and 8 from J; bases not matched to a gene: 8. Per germline, CDR1 MGHDK and CDR2 SYGVNS. CDR3 sequence reads: CASSARDREDTIYF. CDR3 nucleotide sequence: TGTGCCAGCAGTGCCCGGGACAGAGAGGACACCATATATTTT.

This sequence joins TRBV5-1 and TRBJ1-1; the D gene is possibly TRBD1 (5 bases). V was shortened by 6 bases and J by 2 bases, with 17 bases between the two germline ends. The CDR3 totals 15 residues. CDR1 is SGHRS, CDR2 YFSETQ, per germline. The CDR3 DNA reads TGCGCCAGCACCCTCTTGGGCAGGGCCAACACTGAAGCTTTCTTT. It codes for CASTLLGRANTEAFF.

This chain links TRBV2 with TRBJ2-1, with 7 bases identical to TRBD1. CDR3 length: 15 amino acids. V was pared by 5 bases and J by 6 bases, with 10 bases of the junction left unmatched. Germline V gene data show CDR1 as SNHLY and CDR2 as FYNNEI. DNA of the CDR3: TGTGCCAGCAGTCCCCGGGACAGAAGGTCCAATGAGCAGTTCTTC. Translating gives CASSPRDRRSNEQFF. Together with reference TRBV2 and TRBJ2-1, the CDR3 gives the full variable domain: EPEVTQTPSHQVTQMGQEVILRCVPISNHLYFYWYRQILGQKVEFLVSFYNNEISEKSEIFDDQFSVERPDGSNFTLKIRSTKLEDSAMYFCASSPRDRRSNEQFFGPGTRLTVL.

The chain has TRBV15 and TRBJ1-5; D gene ambiguous. Germline lookup yields CDR1 LNHNV and CDR2 YYDKDF (reference sequence). CDR3 length: 13 amino acids. V was cut by 0 bases and J by 4 bases, with 4 bases left in between. The CDR3 DNA follows: TGTGCCACCAGCAGAGAAGCGAATCAGCCCCAGCATTTT. This translates into CATSREANQPQHF. Full variable domain (rest looked up from reference TRBV15 and TRBJ1-5): DAMVIQNPRYQVTQFGKPVTLSCSQTLNHNVMYWYQQKSSQAPKLLFHYYDKDFNNEADTPDNFQSRRPNTSFCFLDIRSPGLGDTAMYLCATSREANQPQHFGDGTRLSIL.

This clone was seen a single time. This chain links TRBV5-8 with TRBJ2-5, with 7 bases identical to TRBD1. Losses at the gene ends were 5 bases for V and 0 bases for J; bases not matched to a gene: 13. The germline V gene encodes CDR1 SGHTS and CDR2 YDEGEE. The CDR3 totals 17 residues. The CDR3 DNA reads TGTGCCAGCAGTCGAGGACAGGAACCCCGGTACCAAGAGACCCAGTACTTC. It encodes CASSRGQEPRYQETQYF. The full variable domain, completed using reference TRBV5-8 and TRBJ2-5, is EAGVTQSPTHLIKTRGQQATLRCSPISGHTSVYWYQQALGLGLQFLLWYDEGEERNRGNFPPRFSGRQFPNYSSELNVNALELEDSALYLCASSRGQEPRYQETQYFGPGTRLLVL.

The V gene is TRBV19, the J gene TRBJ2-7; TRBD1 agrees at 8 bases. CDR1 is LNHDA, CDR2 SQIVND, per germline (reference sequence). The CDR3 has 15 amino acids. V dropped 5 bases and J dropped 2; count of bases not matched to a gene: 8. CDR3 residues: CASSPGDRLAYEQYF. In DNA form, the CDR3 reads TGTGCCAGTAGTCCCGGGGACAGGCTCGCCTACGAGCAGTACTTC.

The V gene is TRBV7-9, the J gene TRBJ2-1; maybe TRBD2 (6 bases). CDR3 length: 13 residues. The V end lost 4 bases, the J end lost 9 bases, and 13 bases lay between the germline ends. Germline V gene data show CDR1 as SEHNR and CDR2 as FQNEAQ (reference sequence). The CDR3 is CASSSGVSREQFF. CDR3 bases: TGTGCCAGCAGCTCGGGGGTCAGCCGTGAGCAGTTCTTC. Full variable domain (missing parts from reference TRBV7-9 and TRBJ2-1): DTGVSQNPRHKITKRGQNVTFRCDPISEHNRLYWYRQTLGQGPEFLTYFQNEAQLEKSRLLSDRFSAERPKGSFSTLEIQRTEQGDSAMYLCASSSGVSREQFFGPGTRLTVL.

The V call is TRBV14, the J call TRBJ2-7, with a possible D match to TRBD2 (7 bases). This CDR3 is 15 amino acids long. Trimming removed 1 base at V and 0 bases at J, with 10 bases between. Germline V gene lookup returns CDR1 SGHDN and CDR2 FVKESK. The CDR3 DNA follows: TGTGCCAGCAGCCAAGGCCGGGGGGCCTCCTACGAGCAGTACTTC. Protein sequence: CASSQGRGASYEQYF.

The chain recombines TRBV2 with TRBJ1-2; D may be TRBD1 (6 bases). Trimming cost V 2 bases and J 3 bases, with 22 bases left between them. Germline CDR1 SNHLY, CDR2 FYNNEI. This CDR3 contains 18 residues. The chain's CDR3 is CASSEYSMGGRAHYGYTF. The CDR3 DNA reads TGTGCCAGCAGTGAATATAGTATGGGGGGCAGGGCGCACTATGGCTACACCTTC. The full variable domain, completed using reference TRBV2 and TRBJ1-2, is EPEVTQTPSHQVTQMGQEVILRCVPISNHLYFYWYRQILGQKVEFLVSFYNNEISEKSEIFDDQFSVERPDGSNFTLKIRSTKLEDSAMYFCASSEYSMGGRAHYGYTFGSGTRLTVV.

This clone showed up just a few times. The V gene is TRBV19, the J gene TRBJ1-1; unclear D gene. Germline V gene data show CDR1 as LNHDA and CDR2 as SQIVND (reference sequence). V lost 5 bases and J 4 bases, leaving 14 bases between the germline ends. The CDR3 has 14 amino acids. The CDR3 sequence: CASSLVGSGTEAFF. The CDR3 DNA reads as TGTGCCAGTAGTTTAGTAGGGTCTGGCACTGAAGCTTTCTTT.

The chain couples TRBV5-4 to TRBJ2-2; no clear D. This CDR3 is 14 amino acids long. The germline V and J ends were trimmed by 0 bases and 6 bases, with 9 bases remaining between them. Germline values: CDR1 SGHNT, CDR2 YYREEE (reference sequence). CDR3 coding DNA: TGTGCCAGCAGCTTGGATCCTGGTTCCGGGGAGCTGTTTTTT. Protein product: CASSLDPGSGELFF.

V usage is TRBV9 and J usage is TRBJ2-1; no reliable D call. This CDR3 region has 14 residues. Trimming took off 0 bases at V and 8 bases at J, with 12 bases between the two ends. The germline V gene has CDR1 SGDLS and CDR2 YYNGEE. CDR3: CASSVVGQNDEQFF. CDR3 in DNA: TGTGCCAGCAGCGTAGTAGGCCAGAACGATGAGCAGTTCTTC.

In its sample, this clone was seen a few times. The V gene is TRBV6-5, the J gene TRBJ1-1; 9 bases agree with TRBD1. The germline CDR1 and CDR2 sequences are MNHEY and SVGAGI. V trimming: 1 base; J trimming: 4 bases; junction bases outside the gene matches: 7. The CDR3 has 16 amino acids. The CDR3 DNA is TGTGCCAGCAGTTACTTCCCGACAGGGGGGGGCACTGAAGCTTTCTTT. It codes for CASSYFPTGGGTEAFF.

The chain couples TRBV15 to TRBJ1-2, with D perhaps matching TRBD1 (6 bases). The CDR3 has 15 amino acids. Trimming cost V 7 bases and J 6 bases, with 21 bases left between them. Germline CDR1 reads LNHNV; CDR2 reads YYDKDF (reference sequence). CDR3: CATTVWGGGKDGYTF. The CDR3 bases are TGTGCCACCACCGTGTGGGGAGGGGGGAAGGATGGCTACACCTTC. The whole variable domain, remainder taken from reference TRBV15 and TRBJ1-2, is DAMVIQNPRYQVTQFGKPVTLSCSQTLNHNVMYWYQQKSSQAPKLLFHYYDKDFNNEADTPDNFQSRRPNTSFCFLDIRSPGLGDTAMYLCATTVWGGGKDGYTFGSGTRLTVV.

This sequence joins TRBV19 and TRBJ1-1; TRBD1 agrees at 8 bases. Looked up from germline, CDR1 is LNHDA and CDR2 is SQIVND (reference sequence). Unmatched junction bases numbered 14, after V lost 5 bases and J lost 3 bases. The CDR3 consists of 17 residues. The CDR3 region is CASSPRTGKGGDTEAFF. CDR3 coding DNA: TGTGCCAGTAGTCCAAGGACAGGGAAGGGAGGGGACACTGAAGCTTTCTTT.

The chain is built from TRBV19 and TRBJ2-1, with TRBD2 matching over 11 bases. Germline V CDR1 and CDR2: LNHDA, SQIVND (reference sequence). V trimming: 5 bases; J trimming: 7 bases; junction bases outside the gene matches: 7. There are 15 residues in the CDR3. The CDR3 DNA follows: TGTGCCAGTAGTGTTAGCGGGGGGGCCGGGAATGAGCAGTTCTTC. Translation: CASSVSGGAGNEQFF.

This clone came up a few times. The chain has TRBV10-2 and TRBJ1-2, with 8 bases that match TRBD1. Per germline, CDR1 WSHSY and CDR2 SAAADI. J gave up 6 bases and V 6 bases, and 15 bases lay outside the gene matches. This CDR3 has 16 residues. CDR3 protein: CASSPLPGQGLNGYTF. Here the CDR3 DNA reads TGCGCCAGCAGCCCACTCCCCGGACAGGGCCTCAATGGCTACACCTTC.

J is TRBJ2-3 and V is TRBV6-5, with D hard to call. CDR3 length: 16 amino acids. Trimming removed 0 bases at V and 2 bases at J, with 12 bases between. Germline values: CDR1 MNHEY, CDR2 SVGAGI. The CDR3 protein is CASSYSISPLTDTQYF. In DNA form, the CDR3 reads TGTGCCAGCAGTTACTCGATCTCGCCCCTCACAGATACGCAGTATTTT.

The chain links TRBV4-1 to TRBJ2-7; TRBD2 matches 12 bases. The CDR3 is 15 amino acids. From germline, CDR1 is MGHRA and CDR2 YSYEKL. V lost 2 bases, J lost 1 base, and 0 bases stayed unmatched. The DNA of the CDR3 is TGCGCCAGCAGCCAAACTAGCGGGGGGTCCTACGAGCAGTACTTC. This translates into CASSQTSGGSYEQYF.

J is TRBJ1-1 and V is TRBV30, with D possibly matching TRBD1 (5 bases). Trimming stripped 1 base from V and 4 bases from J, with 7 bases between. CDR3 size: 12 residues. Germline V gives CDR1 GTSNPN, CDR2 SVGIG (reference sequence). The CDR3 bases are TGTGCCTGGAGTGGGAGGGGCACTGAAGCTTTCTTT. Protein sequence: CAWSGRGTEAFF.

The V and J genes are TRBV27 and TRBJ1-1, with D perhaps matching TRBD1 (5 bases). The V end was cut by 4 bases, the J end by 7 bases, with 19 bases between. Germline V gives CDR1 MNHEY, CDR2 SMNVEV (reference sequence). CDR3 length: 15 amino acids. CDR3 in DNA: TGTGCCAGCAGTTCGGGACGGCCGAGGACCTTTGAAGCTTTCTTT. Translation: CASSSGRPRTFEAFF.

V usage is TRBV4-1 and J usage is TRBJ1-1, with 9 bases lining up with TRBD1. Germline V CDR1 and CDR2: MGHRA, YSYEKL. This CDR3 contains 15 residues. The V gene end was trimmed by 1 base and the J gene end by 11 bases; junction bases not matched to a gene: 11. The CDR3 spells CASSQALQGAVVAFF. CDR3 in DNA: TGCGCCAGCAGCCAAGCCTTACAGGGGGCGGTGGTGGCTTTCTTT.

The CDR3 reads CATKGGAGKTQYF. The CDR3 DNA reads as TGTGCCACCAAAGGGGGGGCAGGGAAGACCCAGTACTTC. This rearrangement joins TRBV6-6 to TRBJ2-5; TRBD2 is a possible D gene (7 bases). V lost 10 bases and J 6 bases, leaving 18 bases between the germline ends. The CDR3 sequence is 13 residues long. Germline CDR1 and CDR2: MNHNY and SVGAGI (reference sequence).